Sequencing of this T cell receptor beta chain was carried out in a study of regulatory T cells in long-lasting Graves disease. Time point in this sample: newly diagnosed GD, antithyroid drugs for less than 3 months. After RNA was extracted from PBMCs, the TCR library was made from it. This CDR3 is built from 15 residues. J lost 4 bases, V lost 2 bases, and 4 bases had no gene match. Germline V CDR1 and CDR2: PRHDT, FYEKMQ (reference sequence). Construction of the TCR beta libraries employed iRepertoire HTBI primers in conjunction with Arm-PCR of CDR3 regions. MiXCR was run by TCRdb on the multiplex PCR reads, yielding one entry per CDR3 protein. The sample has around 250,000 distinct CDR3 sequences, 15% to 20% seen once. These data were also filed under a second study, of T cells in Graves' hyperthyroidism and ophthalmopathy.

The sequence came from a woman aged 25-40 years with Graves disease. V usage is TRBV13 and J usage is TRBJ2-5; TRBD2 matches 10 bases. The sample was peripheral blood mononuclear cells (PBMCs), taken at new diagnosis, from a patient treated with antithyroid drugs. The CDR3 DNA reads TGTGCCAGCAGCTTAAGCGGGGGGGAGTCAGAGACCCAGTACTTC. It yields the protein CASSLSGGESETQYF.